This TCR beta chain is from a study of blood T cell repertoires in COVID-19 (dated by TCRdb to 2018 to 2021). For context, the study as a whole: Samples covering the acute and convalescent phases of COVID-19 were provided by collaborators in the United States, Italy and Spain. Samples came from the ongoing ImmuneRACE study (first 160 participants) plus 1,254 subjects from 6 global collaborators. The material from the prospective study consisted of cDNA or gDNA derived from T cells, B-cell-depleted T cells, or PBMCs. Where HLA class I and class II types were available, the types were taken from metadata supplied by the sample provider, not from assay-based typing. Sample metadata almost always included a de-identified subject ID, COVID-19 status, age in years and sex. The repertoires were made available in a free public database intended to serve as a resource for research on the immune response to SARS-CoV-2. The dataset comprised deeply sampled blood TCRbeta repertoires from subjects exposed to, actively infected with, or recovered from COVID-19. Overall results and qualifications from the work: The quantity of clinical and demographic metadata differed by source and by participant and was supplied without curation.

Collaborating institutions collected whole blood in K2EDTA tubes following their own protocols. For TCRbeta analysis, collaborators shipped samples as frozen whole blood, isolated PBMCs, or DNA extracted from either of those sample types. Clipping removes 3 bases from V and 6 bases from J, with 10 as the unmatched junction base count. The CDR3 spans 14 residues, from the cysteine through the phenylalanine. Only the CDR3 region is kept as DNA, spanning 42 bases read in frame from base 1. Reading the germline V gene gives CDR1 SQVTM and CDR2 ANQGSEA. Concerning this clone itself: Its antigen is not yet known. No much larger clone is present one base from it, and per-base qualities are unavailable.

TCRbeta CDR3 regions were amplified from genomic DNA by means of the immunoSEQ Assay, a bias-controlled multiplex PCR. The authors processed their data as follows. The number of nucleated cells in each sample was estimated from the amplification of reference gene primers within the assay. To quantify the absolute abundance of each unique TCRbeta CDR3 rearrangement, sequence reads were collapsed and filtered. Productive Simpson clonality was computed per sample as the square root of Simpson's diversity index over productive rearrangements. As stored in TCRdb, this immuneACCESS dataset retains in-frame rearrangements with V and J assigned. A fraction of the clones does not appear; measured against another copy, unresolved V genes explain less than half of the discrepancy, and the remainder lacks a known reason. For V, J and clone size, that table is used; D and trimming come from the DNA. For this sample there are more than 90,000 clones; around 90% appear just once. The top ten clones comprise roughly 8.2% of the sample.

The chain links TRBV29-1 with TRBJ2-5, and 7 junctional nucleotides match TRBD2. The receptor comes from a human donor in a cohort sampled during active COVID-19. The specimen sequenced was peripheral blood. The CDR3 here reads CSVERASGGKTQYF. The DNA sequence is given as TGCAGCGTTGAGAGGGCTAGCGGAGGAAAGACCCAGTACTTC.